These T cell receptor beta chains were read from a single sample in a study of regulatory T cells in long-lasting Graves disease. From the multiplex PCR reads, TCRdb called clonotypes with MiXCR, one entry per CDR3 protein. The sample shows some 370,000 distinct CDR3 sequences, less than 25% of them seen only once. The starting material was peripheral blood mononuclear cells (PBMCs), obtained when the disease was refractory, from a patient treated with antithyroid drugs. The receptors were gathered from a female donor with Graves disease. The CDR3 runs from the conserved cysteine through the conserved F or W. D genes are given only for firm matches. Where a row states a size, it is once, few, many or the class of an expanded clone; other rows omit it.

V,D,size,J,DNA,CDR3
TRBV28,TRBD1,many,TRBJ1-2,TGTGCCAGCAGTTTGGGCGACAGGGAATGGGTCTATGGCTACACCTTC,CASSLGDREWVYGYTF
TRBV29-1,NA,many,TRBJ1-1,TGCAGCGTTGATGGTACAGACGGAAAAGTCCTGAACACTGAAGCTTTCTTT,CSVDGTDGKVLNTEAFF
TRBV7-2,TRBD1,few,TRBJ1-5,TGTGCCAGCAGCTTAGGACAGGGGAAGAATCAGCCCCAGCATTTT,CASSLGQGKNQPQHF
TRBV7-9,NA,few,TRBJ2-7,TGTGCCAGCAGCTTTCCCGAACACAGCATTTACGAGCAGTACTTC,CASSFPEHSIYEQYF
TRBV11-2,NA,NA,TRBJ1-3,TGTGCCAGCAGCGAGGGAAGCTCTGGAAACACCATATATTTT,CASSEGSSGNTIYF
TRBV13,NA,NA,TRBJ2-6,TGTGCCAGCGGAGGTGGGGCCAACGTCCTGACTTTC,CASGGGANVLTF
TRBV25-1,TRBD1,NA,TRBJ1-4,TGTGCCAGCAGTGAACAGACAGGGACTGAAAAACTGTTTTTT,CASSEQTGTEKLFF
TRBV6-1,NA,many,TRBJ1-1,TGTGCCAGCAGTGGGGAAATGAACACTGAAGCTTTCTTT,CASSGEMNTEAFF
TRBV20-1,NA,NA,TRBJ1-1,TGCAGTGCTAAATACAGGGTGAACACTGAAGCTTTCTTT,CSAKYRVNTEAFF
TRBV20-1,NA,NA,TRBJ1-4,TGCAGTGCTAGAGTGGGGCATTTCGAAAAACTGTTTTTT,CSARVGHFEKLFF
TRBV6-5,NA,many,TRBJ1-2,TGTGCCAGCAGTTACCAGTACAGTAACTATGGCTACACCTTC,CASSYQYSNYGYTF
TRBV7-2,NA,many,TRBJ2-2,TGTGCCAGCAGAAAGGGGGATAGCGGGGAGCTGTTTTTT,CASRKGDSGELFF
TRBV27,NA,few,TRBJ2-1,TGTGCCAGCAGTTTGTCGCCGATAACCTACAATGAGCAGTTCTTC,CASSLSPITYNEQFF
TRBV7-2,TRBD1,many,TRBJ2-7,TGTGCCAGCAGCTACGGGACAGGGACCTACGAGCAGTACTTC,CASSYGTGTYEQYF
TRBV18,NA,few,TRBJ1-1,TGTGCCAGCTCACTTCCGGGCGTTCTGCTAAGTGAAGCTTTCTTT,CASSLPGVLLSEAFF
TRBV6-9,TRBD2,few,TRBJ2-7,TGTGCCAGCAGTTACTCCGTTCTAGCGGGATTCGACGAGCAGTACTTC,CASSYSVLAGFDEQYF
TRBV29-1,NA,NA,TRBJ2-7,TGCAGCGTTGAACGGCGCAGGGGTGCCTCCTACGAGCAGTACTTC,CSVERRRGASYEQYF
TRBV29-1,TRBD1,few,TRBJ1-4,TGCAGCGTTTCGGACAGGGTTAATGAAAAACTGTTTTTT,CSVSDRVNEKLFF
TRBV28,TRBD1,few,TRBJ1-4,TGTGCCAGCAGCTCACTTAAAAGGGGGCCGGCTAATAATGAAAAACTGTTTTTT,CASSSLKRGPANNEKLFF
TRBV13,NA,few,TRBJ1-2,TGTGCCAGCAGCTTAGGACAGGATAGAGGCTACACCTTC,CASSLGQDRGYTF
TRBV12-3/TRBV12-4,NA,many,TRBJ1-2,TGTGCCAGCGGCACAGGGTATGGCTACACCTTC,CASGTGYGYTF
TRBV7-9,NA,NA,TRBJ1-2,TGTGCCAGCAGCTCCTCGGACTCCCAAAGCGGTGGCTACACCTTC,CASSSSDSQSGGYTF
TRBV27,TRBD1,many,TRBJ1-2,TGTGCCAGCAGTCCACCCCGACAGGGCAATGGCTACACCTTC,CASSPPRQGNGYTF
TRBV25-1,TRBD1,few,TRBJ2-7,TGTGCCAGCAGTCCTCGGGCAGGGGGCGACGAGCAGTACTTC,CASSPRAGGDEQYF
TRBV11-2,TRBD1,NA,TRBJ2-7,TGTGCCAGCAGCCGGGGAGACAGGGGGAAGTTCGAGCAGTACTTC,CASSRGDRGKFEQYF
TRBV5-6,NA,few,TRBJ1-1,TGTGCCAGCAGCTCTTTCGGGTCTTACGGCACTGAAGCTTTCTTT,CASSSFGSYGTEAFF
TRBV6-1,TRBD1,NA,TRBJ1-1,TGTGCCAGCAGTATACATCTAGGACAGGGTAACACTGAAGCTTTCTTT,CASSIHLGQGNTEAFF
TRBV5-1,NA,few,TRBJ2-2,TGCGCCAGCAGCCCTACTGACGGATCCGGGGAGCTGTTTTTT,CASSPTDGSGELFF
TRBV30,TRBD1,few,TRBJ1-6,TGTGCCTGGACATCAGGGGGACTTGGTTCACCCCTCCACTTT,CAWTSGGLGSPLHF
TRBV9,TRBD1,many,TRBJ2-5,TGTGCCAGCAGCGTAGCTATCGGGACAGGGTTGGAGACCCAGTACTTC,CASSVAIGTGLETQYF
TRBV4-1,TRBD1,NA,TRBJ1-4,TGCGCCAGCAGCCACGGACAGGGCAAGGAAAAACTGTTTTTT,CASSHGQGKEKLFF
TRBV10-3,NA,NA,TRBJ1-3,TGTGCCATCCAAGGGGACGGAAACACCATATATTTT,CAIQGDGNTIYF
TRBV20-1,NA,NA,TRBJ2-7,TGCAGTGCTAGAGATCCCGGCGGGGTTCTCTACGAGCAGTACTTC,CSARDPGGVLYEQYF
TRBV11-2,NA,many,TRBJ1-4,TGTGCCAGCAGCTCCCGGCAGGGGTCGGGAGGGGAAAAACTGTTTTTT,CASSSRQGSGGEKLFF
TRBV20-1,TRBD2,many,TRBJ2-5,TGCAGTGCTAGAGACGGCGGGAGGGCTTCTGAGACCCAGTACTTC,CSARDGGRASETQYF
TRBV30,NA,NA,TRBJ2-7,TGTGCCGGTGGGTATGAAGACCGAGGGCATAACGAGCAGTACTTC,CAGGYEDRGHNEQYF
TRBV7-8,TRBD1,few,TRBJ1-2,TGTGCCAGCAGCTCCCAGACAGGGAGCCTATTTGGCTACACCTTC,CASSSQTGSLFGYTF
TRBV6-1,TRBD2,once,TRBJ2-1,TGTGCCAGCAGTGAGCTAGCGGGAGTAATCAATGAGCAGTTCTTC,CASSELAGVINEQFF
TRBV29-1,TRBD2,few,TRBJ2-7,TGCAGCGTTCACGCGGGAGATCGCGAGCAGTACTTC,CSVHAGDREQYF
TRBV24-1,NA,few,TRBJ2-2,TGTGCCACCAGAACCTCCGGGACCCAGGGCGGGGAGCTGTTTTTT,CATRTSGTQGGELFF
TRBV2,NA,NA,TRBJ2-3,TGTGCCAGCAGTAGGATGGTAGGCACAGATACGCAGTATTTT,CASSRMVGTDTQYF
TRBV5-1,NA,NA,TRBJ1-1,TGCGCCAGCAGAAGGGTAGGGGTAGGCACTGAAGCTTTCTTT,CASRRVGVGTEAFF
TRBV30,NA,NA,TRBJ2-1,TGTGCCTGGAGGGAGATGGGAAGCTCCTACAATGAGCAGTTCTTC,CAWREMGSSYNEQFF
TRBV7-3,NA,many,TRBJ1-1,TGTGCCAGCAGCTTAAGAGGCGGGGACACTGAAGCTTTCTTT,CASSLRGGDTEAFF
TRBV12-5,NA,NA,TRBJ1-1,TGTGCTAGTGGGACAGCGATGAACACTGAAGCTTTCTTT,CASGTAMNTEAFF
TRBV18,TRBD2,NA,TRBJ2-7,TGTGCCAGCTCACCCGGACTAGCGGGAGGGCCAGGTAACTACGAGCAGTACTTC,CASSPGLAGGPGNYEQYF
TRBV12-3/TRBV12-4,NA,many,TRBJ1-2,TGTGCCAGCAGGGAAGTCCAGGGCTATGGCTACACCTTC,CASREVQGYGYTF
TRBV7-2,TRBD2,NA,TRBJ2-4,TGTGCCAGCAGCCCCTGGACTAGCGGGAGGGGGGCCAAAAACATTCAGTACTTC,CASSPWTSGRGAKNIQYF
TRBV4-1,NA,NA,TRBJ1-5,TGCGCCAGCAGCCACCCCGGGGTTGTCAATCAGCCCCAGCATTTT,CASSHPGVVNQPQHF
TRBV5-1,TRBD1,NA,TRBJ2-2,TGCGCCAGCAGCCACCACAGGGGCCGAACCGGGGAGCTGTTTTTT,CASSHHRGRTGELFF
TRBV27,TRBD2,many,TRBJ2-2,TGTGCCAGCAGGGACGAAGCGGGAGGGGACACCGGGGAGCTGTTTTTT,CASRDEAGGDTGELFF
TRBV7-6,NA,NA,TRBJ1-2,TGTGCCAGCAGCCCACTTGACACAAGCTATGGCTACACCTTC,CASSPLDTSYGYTF